The 5 T cell receptor beta chains presented below share a single source sample, sequenced in a study of blood T cells in healthy people across ages. A second PCR of about 7 to 12 cycles used a sample-barcoded 5' primer and a J-beta primer mix. TCRdb reprocessed the 5' RACE reads via MiXCR and lists one record per CDR3 protein. The sample includes about 770,000 distinct CDR3 sequences, under 45% seen only once; the top ten take around 21%. Sequencing was performed on blood. These receptors were collected from a man between 60 and 75 years old in good health.

This clonotype came up many times. This chain uses TRBV2 with TRBJ1-2; D may be TRBD1 (6 bases). Trimming stripped 8 bases from V and 4 bases from J, with 20 bases between. From germline, CDR1 is SNHLY and CDR2 FYNNEI. The CDR3 covers 15 residues. The CDR3, as DNA: TGTGCCAGCCAACCGGCCCGGGGGGCGGGCTATGGCTACACCTTC. Its translation: CASQPARGAGYGYTF.

This clonotype has ten or more counts. A much larger clone differs by one base, so this may be a read error. The chain couples TRBV7-8 to TRBJ2-7; 7 bases are shared with TRBD1. The CDR3 loop spans 14 amino acids. Germline V gene lookup returns CDR1 SGHVS and CDR2 FQNEAQ. V shed 5 bases, J shed 3 bases, and the junction held 7 bases outside the gene matches. The DNA of the CDR3 is TGTGCCAGCAGCGTCTATACAGGGGTCTACGAGCAGTACTTC. As protein: CASSVYTGVYEQYF.

This clonotype was counted only a few times. The rearrangement links TRBV6-1 to TRBJ2-7; D is unclear. Looked up from germline, CDR1 is MNHNS and CDR2 is SASEGT. This CDR3 has 13 residues. V gave up 0 bases and J gave up 0 bases, with 3 bases separating them. The CDR3 loop reads CASSEAHSYEQYF. CDR3 nucleotide sequence: TGTGCCAGCAGTGAAGCGCACTCCTACGAGCAGTACTTC.

The chain is built from TRBV27 and TRBJ2-4; TRBD2 matches 8 bases. V was pared by 7 bases and J by 2 bases, with 10 bases of the junction left unmatched. The CDR3 loop spans 16 amino acids. Looked up from germline, CDR1 is MNHEY and CDR2 is SMNVEV (reference sequence). For the CDR3, the DNA is TGTGCCAGCAATTCCGGAGGCGGGAGGACCAAAAACATTCAGTACTTC. Translated: CASNSGGGRTKNIQYF.

The chain joins TRBV7-2 to TRBJ1-1; D remains ambiguous. The CDR3 covers 13 residues. V gave up 2 bases and J gave up 1 base, with 5 bases separating them. CDR1 and CDR2 from the germline V gene are SGHTA and FQGNSA. In DNA, the CDR3 is TGTGCCAGCAGCTTACAGAGGAACACTGAAGCTTTCTTT. It codes for CASSLQRNTEAFF.